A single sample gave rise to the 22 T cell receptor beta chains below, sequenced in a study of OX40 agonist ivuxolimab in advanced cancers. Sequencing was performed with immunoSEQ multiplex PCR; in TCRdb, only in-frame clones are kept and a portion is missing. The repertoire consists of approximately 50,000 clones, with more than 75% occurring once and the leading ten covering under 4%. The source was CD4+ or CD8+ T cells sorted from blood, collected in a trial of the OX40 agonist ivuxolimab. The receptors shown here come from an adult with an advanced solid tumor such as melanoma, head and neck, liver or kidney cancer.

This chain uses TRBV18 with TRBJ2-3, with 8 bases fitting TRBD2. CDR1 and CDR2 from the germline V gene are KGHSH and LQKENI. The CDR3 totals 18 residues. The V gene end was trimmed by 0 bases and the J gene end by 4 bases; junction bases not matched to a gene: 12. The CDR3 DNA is TGTGCCAGCTCACCACCATTCCCGGGACTAGATCGGGCAGATACGCAGTATTTT. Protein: CASSPPFPGLDRADTQYF.

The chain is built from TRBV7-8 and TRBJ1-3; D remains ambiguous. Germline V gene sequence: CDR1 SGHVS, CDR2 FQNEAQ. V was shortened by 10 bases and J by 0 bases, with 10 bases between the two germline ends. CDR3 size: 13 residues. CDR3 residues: CATQLVSGNTIYF. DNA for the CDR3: TGTGCCACCCAATTAGTCTCTGGAAACACCATATATTTT.

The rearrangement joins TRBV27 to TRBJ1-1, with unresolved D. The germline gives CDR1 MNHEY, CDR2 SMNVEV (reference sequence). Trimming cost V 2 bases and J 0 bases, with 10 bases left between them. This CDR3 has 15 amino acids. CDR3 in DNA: TGTGCCAGCAGTTTAAGGGCAAGCTTGAACACTGAAGCTTTCTTT. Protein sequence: CASSLRASLNTEAFF.

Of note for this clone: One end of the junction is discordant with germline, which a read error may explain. CDR3 amino acids: CATSRVPGLAGLSSYERYF. Here the CDR3 DNA reads TGTGCCACCAGCAGAGTTCCGGGACTAGCGGGTCTTAGCTCCTACGAGCGGTACTTC. The chain is built from TRBV15 and TRBJ2-7, with TRBD2 identical over 12 bases. The CDR3 has 19 residues. The V gene's germline CDR1 is LNHNV and CDR2 YYDKDF (reference sequence).

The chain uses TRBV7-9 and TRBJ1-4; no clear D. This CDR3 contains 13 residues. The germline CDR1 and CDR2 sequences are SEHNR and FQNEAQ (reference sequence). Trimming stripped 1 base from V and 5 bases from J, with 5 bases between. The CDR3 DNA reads TGTGCCAGCAGCTTAGTGGTCAATGAAAAACTGTTTTTT. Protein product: CASSLVVNEKLFF.

The CDR3 spells CATSRGRILSQPQHF. DNA of the CDR3: TGTGCCACCAGCAGAGGACGAATTCTATCGCAGCCCCAGCATTTT. The rearrangement uses TRBV15 and TRBJ1-5, with D hard to call. The CDR3 runs to 15 residues. Germline CDR1 LNHNV, CDR2 YYDKDF (reference sequence). Deletions cut 1 base from V and 7 bases from J, with 14 bases between.

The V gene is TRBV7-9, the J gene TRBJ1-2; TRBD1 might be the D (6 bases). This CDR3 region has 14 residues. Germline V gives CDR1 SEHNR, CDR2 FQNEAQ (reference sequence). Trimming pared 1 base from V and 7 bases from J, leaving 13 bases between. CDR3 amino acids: CASSLDREGGGYTF. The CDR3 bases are TGTGCCAGCAGCTTAGATCGCGAGGGGGGTGGCTACACCTTC.

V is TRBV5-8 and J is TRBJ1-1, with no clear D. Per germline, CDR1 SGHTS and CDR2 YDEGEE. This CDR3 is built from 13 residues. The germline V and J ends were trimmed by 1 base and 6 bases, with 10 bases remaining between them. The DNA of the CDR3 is TGTGCCAGCAGCTTGTTAGAGTCGGCTGAAGCTTTCTTT. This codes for CASSLLESAEAFF.

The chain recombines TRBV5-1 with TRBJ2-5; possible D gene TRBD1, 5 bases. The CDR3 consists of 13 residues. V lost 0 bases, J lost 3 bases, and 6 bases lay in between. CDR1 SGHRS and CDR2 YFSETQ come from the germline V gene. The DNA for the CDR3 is TGCGCCAGCAGCTTGGCCAGGGAAGAGACCCAGTACTTC. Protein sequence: CASSLAREETQYF.

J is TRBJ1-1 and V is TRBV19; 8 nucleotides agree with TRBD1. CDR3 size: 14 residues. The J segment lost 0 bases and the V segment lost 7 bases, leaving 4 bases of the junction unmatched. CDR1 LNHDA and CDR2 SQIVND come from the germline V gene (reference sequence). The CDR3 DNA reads TGTGCCAGTACCCCGGACAGGGTGAACACTGAAGCTTTCTTT. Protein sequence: CASTPDRVNTEAFF.

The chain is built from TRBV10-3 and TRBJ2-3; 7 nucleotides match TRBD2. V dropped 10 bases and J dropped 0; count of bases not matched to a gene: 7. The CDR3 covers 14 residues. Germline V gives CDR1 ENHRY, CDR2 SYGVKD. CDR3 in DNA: TGTGCCACCTCCCGGGGACTAAGCACAGATACGCAGTATTTT. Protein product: CATSRGLSTDTQYF.

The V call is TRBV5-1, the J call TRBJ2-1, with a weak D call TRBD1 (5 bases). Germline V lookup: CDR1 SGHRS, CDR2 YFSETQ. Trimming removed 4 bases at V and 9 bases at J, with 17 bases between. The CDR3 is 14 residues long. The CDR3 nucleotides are TGCGCCAGCAGCCACTCCCAGGGAAGTGGTGAGCAGTTCTTC. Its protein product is CASSHSQGSGEQFF. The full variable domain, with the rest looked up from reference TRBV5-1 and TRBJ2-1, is KAGVTQTPRYLIKTRGQQVTLSCSPISGHRSVSWYQQTPGQGLQFLFEYFSETQRNKGNFPGRFSGRQFSNSRSEMNVSTLELGDSALYLCASSHSQGSGEQFFGPGTRLTVL.

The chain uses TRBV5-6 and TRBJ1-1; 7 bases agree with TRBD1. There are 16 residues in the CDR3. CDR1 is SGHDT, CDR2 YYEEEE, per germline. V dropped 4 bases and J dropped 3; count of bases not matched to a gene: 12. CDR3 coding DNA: TGTGCCAGCAGCGACGTGGACAGGTGGTATGACACTGAAGCTTTCTTT. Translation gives CASSDVDRWYDTEAFF.

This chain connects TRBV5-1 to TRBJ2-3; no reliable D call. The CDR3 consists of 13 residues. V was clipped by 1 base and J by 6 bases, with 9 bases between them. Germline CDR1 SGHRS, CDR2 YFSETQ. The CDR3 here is CASSLMPTDTQYF. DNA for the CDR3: TGCGCCAGCAGCTTGATGCCCACCGATACGCAGTATTTT.

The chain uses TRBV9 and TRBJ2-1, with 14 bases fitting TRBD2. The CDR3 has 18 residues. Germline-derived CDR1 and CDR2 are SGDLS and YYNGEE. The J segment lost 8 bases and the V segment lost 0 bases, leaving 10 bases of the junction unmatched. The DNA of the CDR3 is TGTGCCAGCAGCGTAGGGCCCGGGACTAGCGGGAGTATGGATGAGCAGTTCTTC. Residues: CASSVGPGTSGSMDEQFF. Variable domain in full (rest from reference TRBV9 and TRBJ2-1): DSGVTQTPKHLITATGQRVTLRCSPRSGDLSVYWYQQSLDQGLQFLIQYYNGEERAKGNILERFSAQQFPDLHSELNLSSLELGDSALYFCASSVGPGTSGSMDEQFFGPGTRLTVL.

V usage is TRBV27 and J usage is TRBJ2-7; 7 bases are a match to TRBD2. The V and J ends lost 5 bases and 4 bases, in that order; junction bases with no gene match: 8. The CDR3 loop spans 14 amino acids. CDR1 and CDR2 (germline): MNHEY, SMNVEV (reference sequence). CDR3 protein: CASSRAAGVYEQYF. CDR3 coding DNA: TGTGCCAGCAGTAGGGCGGCGGGAGTATACGAGCAGTACTTC.

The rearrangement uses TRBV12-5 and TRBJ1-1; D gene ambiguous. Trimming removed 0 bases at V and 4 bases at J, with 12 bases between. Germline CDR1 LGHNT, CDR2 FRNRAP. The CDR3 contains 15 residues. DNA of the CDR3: TGTGCTAGTGGTTTGGTAGACGGGCATCGCACTGAAGCTTTCTTT. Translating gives CASGLVDGHRTEAFF.

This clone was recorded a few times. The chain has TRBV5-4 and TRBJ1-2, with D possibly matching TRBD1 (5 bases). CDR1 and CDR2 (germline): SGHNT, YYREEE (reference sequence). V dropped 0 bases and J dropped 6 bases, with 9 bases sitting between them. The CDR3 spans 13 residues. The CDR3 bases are TGTGCCAGCAGCTTGGGAGGGGTGGATGGCTACACCTTC. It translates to CASSLGGVDGYTF.

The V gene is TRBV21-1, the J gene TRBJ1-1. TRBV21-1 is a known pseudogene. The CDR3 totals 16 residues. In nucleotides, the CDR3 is TGTGCCAGCAGCCGGGGGCATAGGGCCCAGAACACTGAAGCTTTCTTT. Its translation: CASSRGHRAQNTEAFF.

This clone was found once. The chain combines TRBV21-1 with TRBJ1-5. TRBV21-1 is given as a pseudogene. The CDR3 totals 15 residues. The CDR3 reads CASSNPTLGNQPQHF. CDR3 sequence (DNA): TGTGCCAGCAGCAACCCCACACTGGGCAATCAGCCCCAGCATTTT.

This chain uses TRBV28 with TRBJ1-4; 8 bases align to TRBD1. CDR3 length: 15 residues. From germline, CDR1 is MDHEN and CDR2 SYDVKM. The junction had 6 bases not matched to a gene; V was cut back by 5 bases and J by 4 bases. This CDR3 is CASSRQGAGNEKLFF. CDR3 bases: TGTGCCAGCAGTCGCCAGGGGGCTGGTAATGAAAAACTGTTTTTT.

CDR3 sequence reads: CASSLATGNNEQFF. The CDR3 DNA reads as TGTGCCAGCAGCTTGGCGACAGGGAACAATGAGCAGTTCTTC. The chain carries TRBV7-2 and TRBJ2-1; 7 bases line up with TRBD1. Germline-derived CDR1 and CDR2 are SGHTA and FQGNSA. With V trimmed by 3 bases and J by 5 bases, 4 bases remained unmatched. This CDR3 comprises 14 residues. Looking up the rest from reference TRBV7-2 and TRBJ2-1 gives the full variable domain: GAGVSQSPSNKVTEKGKDVELRCDPISGHTALYWYRQSLGQGLEFLIYFQGNSAPDKSGLPSDRFSAERTGGSVSTLTIQRTQQEDSAVYLCASSLATGNNEQFFGPGTRLTVL.